These 8 T cell receptor beta chains came from one sample sequenced in a study of T cell repertoires in cytomegalovirus infection. Each CDR3 protein gets one entry after TCRdb re-called the reads with MiXCR. The data contain around 530,000 distinct CDR3 sequences, approximately 15% of them seen just once; the ten biggest clones take up roughly 25%. The specimen sequenced was CD8+ T cells from PBMCs. All receptors come from a human donor in good health (CMV status not recorded). Some clones in this sample may be carry-over from other donors' samples.

This clonotype was found many times. The rearrangement links TRBV7-9 to TRBJ2-3, with D unclear. CDR1 and CDR2 (germline): SEHNR, FQNEAQ (reference sequence). CDR3 length: 12 residues. Between the trimmed V and J ends, which lost 4 bases and 5 bases, there was a span of 7 bases. This CDR3 is CASSSSRDTQYF. DNA for the CDR3: TGTGCCAGCAGCTCGTCCCGAGATACGCAGTATTTT.

This chain joins TRBV28 and TRBJ2-5; D is unclear. The V and J ends lost 7 bases and 0 bases respectively, with 12 bases between them. CDR1 and CDR2 (germline): MDHEN, SYDVKM. This CDR3 is 14 amino acids long. Written as DNA, the CDR3 is TGTGCCAGCATGGGCTTTAGGTACCAAGAGACCCAGTACTTC. Amino acid sequence: CASMGFRYQETQYF.

This clonotype was detected only a few times. This chain joins TRBV6-5 and TRBJ2-5; D is perhaps TRBD2 (5 bases). The CDR3 is made up of 15 amino acids. CDR1 MNHEY and CDR2 SVGAGI come from the germline V gene. The germline V and J ends were trimmed by 0 bases and 5 bases, with 13 bases remaining between them. CDR3 nucleotides: TGTGCCAGCAGTTACTCCGACGGTCGGAGGGAGACCCAGTACTTC. It specifies CASSYSDGRRETQYF.

This clonotype was seen at least ten times. CDR3 coding DNA: TGTGCCAGCAGTGGGTATGAGCAGTTCTTC. Translating it yields CASSGYEQFF. The genes are TRBV2 and TRBJ2-1; no definite D call. This CDR3 spans 10 amino acids. Germline values: CDR1 SNHLY, CDR2 FYNNEI. The V end lost 4 bases, the J end lost 8 bases, and 3 bases lay between the germline ends. Using reference TRBV2 and TRBJ2-1 for the parts outside the CDR3, the full variable domain is EPEVTQTPSHQVTQMGQEVILRCVPISNHLYFYWYRQILGQKVEFLVSFYNNEISEKSEIFDDQFSVERPDGSNFTLKIRSTKLEDSAMYFCASSGYEQFFGPGTRLTVL.

V and J are TRBV6-5 and TRBJ2-7; D is uncertain. Trimming took 6 bases from V and 5 from J, leaving 14 bases between them. Looked up from germline, CDR1 is MNHEY and CDR2 is SVGAGI. The CDR3 length is 13 residues. The CDR3 nucleotides read TGTGCCAGCAGCCCCTCCGCGGTGAACGAGCAGTACTTC. It specifies CASSPSAVNEQYF.

The V gene is TRBV9, the J gene TRBJ1-1; no firm D call. V was pared by 3 bases and J by 0 bases, with 15 bases between. Per the germline V gene, CDR1 is SGDLS and CDR2 is YYNGEE. The CDR3 length is 16 residues. This chain's CDR3 is CASSAHREAMNTEAFF. The CDR3 coding sequence is TGTGCCAGCAGCGCCCACCGTGAGGCTATGAACACTGAAGCTTTCTTT. The full variable domain, rest sourced from reference TRBV9 and TRBJ1-1, is DSGVTQTPKHLITATGQRVTLRCSPRSGDLSVYWYQQSLDQGLQFLIQYYNGEERAKGNILERFSAQQFPDLHSELNLSSLELGDSALYFCASSAHREAMNTEAFFGQGTRLTVV.

At least ten counts were recorded for this clonotype. The chain carries TRBV7-9 and TRBJ2-3; D call uncertain. The germline V gene has CDR1 SEHNR and CDR2 FQNEAQ (reference sequence). The CDR3 consists of 10 residues. The CDR3 DNA sequence: TGTGCTGTGGCCCCAGTCACGCAGTATTTT. Translated, it gives CAVAPVTQYF.

The CDR3 sequence is CASSLLGQVTWGEQYF. The CDR3 DNA sequence: TGTGCCAGCAGTTTATTGGGACAGGTGACCTGGGGGGAGCAGTACTTC. The V gene is TRBV28, the J gene TRBJ2-7; 8 positions agree with TRBD1. Germline CDR1 and CDR2: MDHEN and SYDVKM. The CDR3 totals 16 residues. Trimming took 1 base from V and 7 from J; bases not matched to a gene: 12.